These 2 T cell receptor beta chains originate from one sample sequenced in a study of regulatory T cells in long-lasting Graves disease (dated by TCRdb to about 2021). Library preparation employed multiplex PCR. The listed sequencing device is Illumina HiSeq 4000. To build TCR beta libraries, CDR3 regions were amplified by Arm-PCR using iRepertoire HTBI primers. In TCRdb, the public reads were trimmed at Q25 with fastp and aligned with MiXCR, with productive beta chains retained. Identical CDR3 protein sequences are pooled into one entry, listed with their most common genes and DNA. The sample records around 460,000 distinct CDR3 sequences, under 25% of which are singletons. The top ten clonotypes cover around 7% of the sample. The meaning of the sample's time point label: persistent/refractory GD, antithyroid drugs over 5 years with positive TRAb. For both TCR sequencing and RNA sequencing, RNA was extracted from PBMCs in TRIzol.

This material consisted of peripheral blood mononuclear cells (PBMCs), taken when the disease was refractory, from a patient treated with antithyroid drugs. Receptors were obtained from a female donor with Graves disease.

This clonotype has at least ten counts. The chain joins TRBV6-2 or TRBV6-3 to TRBJ2-6; tentatively, D is TRBD1 (5 bases). The germline CDR1 and CDR2 sequences are MNHEY and SVGEGT. The CDR3 is 20 residues long. Trimming left V 0 bases short and J 0 bases short, with 18 bases between. The CDR3 region has the DNA TGTGCCAGCAGTTACTCTGAATCAGGGTGGATCGGCTCTGGGGCCAACGTCCTGACTTTC. Encoded protein: CASSYSESGWIGSGANVLTF.

This chain links TRBV18 with TRBJ1-4; 7 nucleotides align to TRBD1. The CDR3 totals 14 residues. V shed 3 bases, J shed 6 bases, and the junction held 4 bases outside the gene matches. CDR1 and CDR2 (germline): KGHSH, LQKENI. The CDR3 loop reads CASSPDRAHEKLFF. CDR3 sequence (DNA): TGTGCCAGCTCACCCGACAGGGCACATGAAAAACTGTTTTTT.